The 17 T cell receptor beta chains listed next were all sequenced from one sample in a study of beta chain features in type 1 diabetes. All of the isolated RNA was reverse transcribed, so expressed TCRB transcripts were sequenced. The table came from immunoSEQ multiplex PCR; TCRdb's copy has only in-frame clones and leaves some out. Here the sample spans 400,000 to 500,000 clones, about 15% being singletons. Input material: naive CD4+ T cells from blood. Receptors originate from a man aged 25-40 years in good health.

This clone was seen more than once but under ten times. This rearrangement joins TRBV4-3 to TRBJ2-3; 9 positions agree with TRBD1. Per the germline V gene, CDR1 is LGHNA and CDR2 is YSLEER. CDR3 length: 16 amino acids. Trimming at V came to 1 base and at J to 5 bases, leaving 7 bases not matched to a gene. The DNA of the CDR3 is TGCGCCAGCAGCCAAGGCCCCGGGACAGGGAGAGATACGCAGTATTTT. Protein: CASSQGPGTGRDTQYF.

The CDR3 spells CASSFRQGRYSPLHF. CDR3 sequence (DNA): TGTGCCAGCAGCTTTAGACAGGGAAGGTATTCACCCCTCCACTTT. The gene calls are TRBV7-2 and TRBJ1-6; 7 nucleotides line up with TRBD1. The J segment lost 8 bases and the V segment lost 3 bases, leaving 7 bases of the junction unmatched. The germline V gene has CDR1 SGHTA and CDR2 FQGNSA. The CDR3 is 15 residues long.

This clone has a handful of counts. This chain connects TRBV2 to TRBJ2-5, with 7 bases fitting TRBD1. The V and J ends lost 7 bases and 4 bases, in that order; junction bases with no gene match: 3. The V gene's germline CDR1 is SNHLY and CDR2 FYNNEI. CDR3 length: 12 amino acids. The CDR3 coding sequence is TGTGCCAGCACAGACAGGGTAGAGACCCAGTACTTC. It codes for CASTDRVETQYF.

The rearrangement uses TRBV19 and TRBJ2-5; TRBD2 aligns across 7 bases. CDR3 length: 15 residues. V lost 5 bases and J lost 1; bases outside the gene matches: 7. CDR1 and CDR2 from the germline V gene are LNHDA and SQIVND (reference sequence). For the CDR3, the DNA is TGTGCCAGTAGTCCGGGACTACCTCGCCAAGAGACCCAGTACTTC. The encoded protein is CASSPGLPRQETQYF. Based on the CDR3 plus reference TRBV19 and TRBJ2-5, the full variable domain is DGGITQSPKYLFRKEGQNVTLSCEQNLNHDAMYWYRQDPGQGLRLIYYSQIVNDFQKGDIAEGYSVSREKKESFPLTVTSAQKNPTAFYLCASSPGLPRQETQYFGPGTRLLVL.

The chain has TRBV6-1 and TRBJ2-7, with 13 bases fitting TRBD2. CDR1 is MNHNS and CDR2 is SASEGT in the germline V gene. The CDR3 is 14 residues long. Trimming removed 5 bases from V and 6 bases from J; junction bases left unmatched: 4. The CDR3 DNA reads TGTGCCAGCAGTCTCGGACTAGCGGGAGTCGAGCAGTACGTC. Protein sequence: CASSLGLAGVEQYV.

In this sample, this clone turned up a few times. The chain recombines TRBV5-1 with TRBJ2-3; weak D call: TRBD2 (6 bases). Trimming pared 0 bases from V and 0 bases from J, leaving 11 bases between. The CDR3 totals 16 residues. Per germline, CDR1 SGHRS and CDR2 YFSETQ. The CDR3 region has the DNA TGCGCCAGCAGCTTGGATGGCGGGACCAGCACAGATACGCAGTATTTT. Residues: CASSLDGGTSTDTQYF.

This clone has a handful of counts. V and J are TRBV2 and TRBJ1-1; tentatively, D is TRBD1 (5 bases). V was clipped by 2 bases and J by 3 bases, with 13 bases between them. The CDR3 loop spans 15 amino acids. The germline CDR1 and CDR2 sequences are SNHLY and FYNNEI. The CDR3 DNA is TGTGCCAGCAGTGAAATGGGGGTAGGACACACTGAAGCTTTCTTT. It specifies CASSEMGVGHTEAFF.

This clone was found a few times. This chain links TRBV30 with TRBJ2-1; 9 positions match TRBD2. Per the germline V gene, CDR1 is GTSNPN and CDR2 is SVGIG (reference sequence). The ends lost 2 bases at V and 9 bases at J; junction bases unmatched: 5. The CDR3 sequence is 13 residues long. The CDR3 nucleotides read TGTGCCTGGAGTCTAGCGGGAATGGGTGAGCAGTTCTTC. This sequence encodes CAWSLAGMGEQFF.

The rearrangement joins TRBV11-2 to TRBJ2-3; 9 bases align to TRBD2. CDR3 size: 16 residues. Germline values: CDR1 SGHAT, CDR2 FQNNGV. Trimming took 4 bases from V and 1 from J; bases not matched to a gene: 6. In nucleotides, the CDR3 is TGTGCCAGCAGCTGGAGCGGGAGGTTGGGCACAGATACGCAGTATTTT. It specifies CASSWSGRLGTDTQYF.

The sample holds a few counts of this clone. The rearrangement uses TRBV30 and TRBJ1-5; the match to TRBD1 covers 7 bases. Germline CDR1 GTSNPN, CDR2 SVGIG (reference sequence). Unmatched junction bases numbered 6, after V lost 0 bases and J lost 4 bases. There are 15 residues in the CDR3. CDR3 DNA: TGTGCCTGGAGTGTATTTGGGACAGCAAATCAGCCCCAGCATTTT. This codes for CAWSVFGTANQPQHF.

V is TRBV7-2 and J is TRBJ1-6, with unresolved D. Germline assignment: CDR1 SGHTA and CDR2 FQGNSA. V lost 3 bases and J lost 7, with 4 bases in between. This CDR3 has 12 residues. CDR3 in DNA: TGTGCCAGCAGCTTGAGGAATTCACCCCTCCACTTT. It codes for CASSLRNSPLHF. Complete variable domain (other parts from reference TRBV7-2 and TRBJ1-6): GAGVSQSPSNKVTEKGKDVELRCDPISGHTALYWYRQSLGQGLEFLIYFQGNSAPDKSGLPSDRFSAERTGGSVSTLTIQRTQQEDSAVYLCASSLRNSPLHFGNGTRLTVT.

In this sample, this clone turned up a few times. V usage is TRBV25-1 and J usage is TRBJ2-7, with 7 bases aligning to TRBD1. Germline V gene sequence: CDR1 MGHDK, CDR2 SYGVNS. The CDR3 loop spans 15 amino acids. V was pared by 1 base and J by 2 bases, with 5 bases of the junction left unmatched. This CDR3 is CASSESGQPAYEQYF. In DNA, the CDR3 is TGTGCCAGCAGTGAATCGGGACAGCCAGCCTACGAGCAGTACTTC.

This clone showed up just a few times. The J gene is TRBJ2-5, the V gene TRBV5-4, with TRBD2 matching 10 bases. This CDR3 contains 17 residues. Germline V gene data show CDR1 as SGHNT and CDR2 as YYREEE (reference sequence). The J segment lost 2 bases and the V segment lost 1 base, leaving 8 bases of the junction unmatched. As DNA, the CDR3 is TGTGCCAGCAGCTTGCTAAGAACTAGCGGGGCACAAGAGACCCAGTACTTC. It specifies CASSLLRTSGAQETQYF. Filled out from reference TRBV5-4 and TRBJ2-5, the complete variable domain reads ETGVTQSPTHLIKTRGQQVTLRCSSQSGHNTVSWYQQALGQGPQFIFQYYREEENGRGNFPPRFSGLQFPNYSSELNVNALELDDSALYLCASSLLRTSGAQETQYFGPGTRLLVL.

This clone was seen only a few times. The rearrangement joins TRBV15 to TRBJ2-1, with 14 bases matching TRBD2. Germline V gene sequence: CDR1 LNHNV, CDR2 YYDKDF (reference sequence). J gave up 12 bases and V 3 bases, and 10 bases lay outside the gene matches. This CDR3 is 16 amino acids long. CDR3 protein: CATSSLTSGGAGGQFF. CDR3 sequence (DNA): TGTGCCACCAGCAGCCTGACTAGCGGGGGGGCCGGCGGGCAGTTCTTC.

The rearrangement links TRBV7-2 to TRBJ2-3, with TRBD2 identical over 10 bases. This CDR3 region has 17 residues. Germline V gene sequence: CDR1 SGHTA, CDR2 FQGNSA. The ends lost 0 bases at V and 0 bases at J; junction bases unmatched: 3. CDR3 region: CASSLAGLAFSTDTQYF. The CDR3 bases are TGTGCCAGCAGCTTAGCGGGACTAGCGTTTAGCACAGATACGCAGTATTTT.

This clone was seen only a few times. The genes are TRBV7-2 and TRBJ1-2, with 7 bases lining up with TRBD1. The CDR3 runs 14 residues. After removal of 2 bases from V and 2 bases from J, the junction contained 2 bases not matched to a gene. In germline, CDR1 is SGHTA, CDR2 FQGNSA. The chain's CDR3 is CASSLKGANYGYTF. The CDR3 region has the DNA TGTGCCAGCAGCTTAAAGGGGGCGAACTATGGCTACACCTTC.

The gene calls are TRBV7-2 and TRBJ2-7; D is ambiguous. Germline V lookup: CDR1 SGHTA, CDR2 FQGNSA. Trimming removed 1 base at V and 3 bases at J, with 10 bases between. The CDR3 is 14 amino acids. The CDR3 sequence: CASSLGFPNYEQYV. In DNA, the CDR3 is TGTGCCAGCAGCTTAGGTTTCCCCAACTACGAGCAGTACGTC.